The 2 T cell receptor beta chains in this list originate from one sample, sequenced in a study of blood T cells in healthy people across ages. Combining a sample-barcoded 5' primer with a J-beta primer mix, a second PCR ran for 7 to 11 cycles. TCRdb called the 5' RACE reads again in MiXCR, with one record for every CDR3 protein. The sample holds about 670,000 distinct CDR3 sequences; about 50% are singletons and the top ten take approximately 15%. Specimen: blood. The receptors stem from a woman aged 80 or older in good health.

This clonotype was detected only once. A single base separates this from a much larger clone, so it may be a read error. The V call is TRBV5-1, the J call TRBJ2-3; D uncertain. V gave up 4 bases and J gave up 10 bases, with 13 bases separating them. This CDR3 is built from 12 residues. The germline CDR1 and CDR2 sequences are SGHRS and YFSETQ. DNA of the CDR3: TGCGCCAGCAGCCCCCAGTCTTATGCGCAGTATTTT. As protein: CASSPQSYAQYF.

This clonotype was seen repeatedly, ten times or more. The chain's CDR3 is CASSPSTVNTEAFF. The CDR3 nucleotides read TGTGCCAGCAGCCCTTCTACAGTGAACACTGAAGCTTTCTTT. The gene calls are TRBV7-8 and TRBJ1-1; D remains unclear. CDR3 length: 14 amino acids. Trimming shortened V by 5 bases and J by 0 bases, and 10 bases separated the two germline ends. From germline, CDR1 is SGHVS and CDR2 FQNEAQ.